The next 9 T cell receptor beta chains were all read from a single sample in a study of cytomegalovirus exposure and HLA in healthy donors. The study ran its PCR with 60 Vbeta and 13 Jbeta primers. The method was immunoSEQ multiplex PCR; TCRdb's version includes in-frame clones alone and lacks a portion of them. The sample holds roughly 120,000 clones, around 85% seen once. Sequencing input: PBMCs. These receptors were taken from a middle-aged man in good health and CMV-seronegative.

This chain links TRBV7-9 with TRBJ2-2, with D perhaps TRBD2 (5 bases). The CDR3 spans 14 residues. V was clipped by 5 bases and J by 6 bases, with 13 bases between them. Germline assignment: CDR1 SEHNR and CDR2 FQNEAQ (reference sequence). DNA for the CDR3: TGTGCCAGCAGCACGGGTCTTAGCGCCGGGGAGCTGTTTTTT. This encodes CASSTGLSAGELFF. The full variable domain, its missing parts supplied by reference TRBV7-9 and TRBJ2-2, is DTGVSQNPRHKITKRGQNVTFRCDPISEHNRLYWYRQTLGQGPEFLTYFQNEAQLEKSRLLSDRFSAERPKGSFSTLEIQRTEQGDSAMYLCASSTGLSAGELFFGEGSRLTVL.

The V and J genes are TRBV29-1 and TRBJ1-1; D gene unclear. Deletions cut 3 bases from V and 1 base from J, with 9 bases between. The CDR3 length is 13 residues. From germline, CDR1 is SQVTM and CDR2 ANQGSEA. The CDR3 bases are TGCAGCGTTGATTACACGGGGAACACTGAAGCTTTCTTT. Its protein product is CSVDYTGNTEAFF.

The V call is TRBV5-1, the J call TRBJ2-5, with D perhaps matching TRBD2 (5 bases). CDR1 SGHRS and CDR2 YFSETQ come from the germline V gene. This CDR3 comprises 14 residues. Trimming cost V 4 bases and J 2 bases, with 12 bases left between them. CDR3 sequence reads: CASSRSGEQETQYF. The DNA for the CDR3 is TGCGCCAGCAGCCGGAGCGGAGAACAAGAGACCCAGTACTTC.

V usage is TRBV10-3 and J usage is TRBJ2-3, with 9 bases matching TRBD2. The V segment lost 7 bases and the J segment 3 bases; nucleotides outside the gene matches: 8. Germline CDR1 and CDR2: ENHRY and SYGVKD. This CDR3 has 15 residues. CDR3 DNA sequence: TGTGCCATCAAGGTCGGCGGGGGGGCAACAGATACGCAGTATTTT. This gives the protein CAIKVGGGATDTQYF.

The chain uses TRBV6-6 and TRBJ1-6; 9 positions agree with TRBD1. The CDR3 length is 15 residues. V trimming: 6 bases; J trimming: 11 bases; junction bases outside the gene matches: 11. CDR1 is MNHNY, CDR2 SVGAGI, per germline (reference sequence). The CDR3 protein is CASSPFSGTGPPLHF. The CDR3 region has the DNA TGTGCCAGCAGCCCCTTCTCCGGGACAGGGCCACCCCTCCACTTT.

The chain links TRBV29-1 to TRBJ2-5, with a tentative D call TRBD2 (5 bases). Per germline, CDR1 SQVTM and CDR2 ANQGSEA. CDR3 length equals 12 residues. The ends were cut back, 7 bases at V and 9 bases at J, with 18 bases in the middle. Written as DNA, the CDR3 is TGCAGCGAGGAGACTCCGGGCGGGTCCCAGTACTTC. This translates into CSEETPGGSQYF.

This sequence joins TRBV5-1 and TRBJ2-1, with D possibly matching TRBD2 (6 bases). From germline, CDR1 is SGHRS and CDR2 YFSETQ. V lost 0 bases, J lost 6 bases, and 7 bases lay in between. The CDR3 is 13 residues long. The CDR3: CASSLVGGNEQFF. The CDR3 coding sequence is TGCGCCAGCAGCTTGGTGGGGGGCAATGAGCAGTTCTTC.

The genes are TRBV2 and TRBJ1-5; 10 bases match TRBD1. From germline, CDR1 is SNHLY and CDR2 FYNNEI. The CDR3 has 17 amino acids. Trimming took 6 bases from V and 1 from J; bases not matched to a gene: 9. For the CDR3, the DNA is TGTGCCAGCAGCGCCCGGACAGGGGGACGGAGCAATCAGCCCCAGCATTTT. It translates to CASSARTGGRSNQPQHF.

This clone was counted only a few times. The CDR3 DNA is TGTGCCAGCAGCTCACGCGGGGCAGATACGCAGTATTTT. This translates into CASSSRGADTQYF. This chain links TRBV7-3 with TRBJ2-3, with D maybe TRBD2 (6 bases). There are 13 residues in the CDR3. V gave up 4 bases and J gave up 4 bases, with 9 bases separating them. The germline V gene has CDR1 SGHTA and CDR2 FQGTGA.